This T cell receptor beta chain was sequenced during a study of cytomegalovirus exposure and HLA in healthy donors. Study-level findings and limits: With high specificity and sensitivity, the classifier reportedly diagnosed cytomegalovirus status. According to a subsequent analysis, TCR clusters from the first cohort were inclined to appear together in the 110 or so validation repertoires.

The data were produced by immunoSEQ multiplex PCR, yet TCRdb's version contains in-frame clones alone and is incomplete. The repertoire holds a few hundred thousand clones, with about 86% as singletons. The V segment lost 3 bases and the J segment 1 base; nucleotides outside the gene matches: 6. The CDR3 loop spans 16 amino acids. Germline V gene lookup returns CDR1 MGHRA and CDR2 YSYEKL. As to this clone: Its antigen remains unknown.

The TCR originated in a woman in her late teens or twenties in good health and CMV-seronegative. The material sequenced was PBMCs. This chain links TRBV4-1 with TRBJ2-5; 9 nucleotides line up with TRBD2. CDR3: CASSHLLAGSQETQYF. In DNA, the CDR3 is TGCGCCAGCAGCCACTTACTAGCGGGTTCCCAAGAGACCCAGTACTTC.